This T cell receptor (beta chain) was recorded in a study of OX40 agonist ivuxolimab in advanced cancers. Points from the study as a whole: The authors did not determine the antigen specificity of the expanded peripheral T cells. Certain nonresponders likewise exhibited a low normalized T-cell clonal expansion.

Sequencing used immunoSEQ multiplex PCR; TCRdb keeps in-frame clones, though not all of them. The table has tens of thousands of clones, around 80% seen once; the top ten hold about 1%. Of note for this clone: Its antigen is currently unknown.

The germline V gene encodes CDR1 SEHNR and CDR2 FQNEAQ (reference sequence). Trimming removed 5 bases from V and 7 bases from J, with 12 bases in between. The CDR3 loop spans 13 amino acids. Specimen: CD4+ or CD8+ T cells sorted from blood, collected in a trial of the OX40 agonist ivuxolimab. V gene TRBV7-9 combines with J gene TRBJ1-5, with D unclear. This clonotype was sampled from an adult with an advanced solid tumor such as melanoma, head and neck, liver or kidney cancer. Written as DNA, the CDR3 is TGTGCCAGCAGCCTAGGAGAGCTACAGCCCCAGCATTTT. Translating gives CASSLGELQPQHF. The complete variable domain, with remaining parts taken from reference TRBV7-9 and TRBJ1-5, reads DTGVSQNPRHKITKRGQNVTFRCDPISEHNRLYWYRQTLGQGPEFLTYFQNEAQLEKSRLLSDRFSAERPKGSFSTLEIQRTEQGDSAMYLCASSLGELQPQHFGDGTRLSIL.